The present T cell receptor (beta chain) was sequenced within a study of CD8+CD57+ T cells in acquired aplastic anemia. Study as a whole: Healthy CD8+ samples averaged around 10 million reads. Study-level results: In common between the patients and the controls were around 29 CD8+ CDR3 sequences. With respect to CD8+ Simpson's diversity, patients and controls did not differ significantly.

CDR1 MGHRA and CDR2 YSYEKL come from the germline V gene. J gave up 1 base and V 1 base, and 11 bases lay outside the gene matches. This CDR3 is built from 18 residues. Genomic DNA served as template for TCR beta VDJ and CDR3 profiling. MiXCR, applied by TCRdb to the reads, yields one record per CDR3 protein. This table holds 200,000 to 250,000 distinct CDR3 sequences, 30% to 40% found once. This clonotype occurred a few times. Its antigen is unknown. The specimen sequenced was sorted CD4+, CD8+, or CD8+CD57+ T cells (not recorded which) from PBMCs. This receptor was taken from a human donor in good health, serving as a control. The chain couples TRBV4-1 to TRBJ1-2, with 8 bases matching TRBD1. The CDR3: CASSQGGAMDRDNYGYTF. CDR3 DNA sequence: TGCGCCAGCAGCCAAGGGGGGGCGATGGACAGGGATAACTATGGCTACACCTTC.